The present T cell receptor beta chain was sequenced within a study of control samples from healthy donors and cancer patients. Per the germline V gene, CDR1 is SGDLS and CDR2 is YYNGEE. Trimming stripped 0 bases from V and 14 bases from J, with 12 bases between. The CDR3 extends over 13 amino acids. The data were produced by immunoSEQ multiplex PCR, yet TCRdb's version contains in-frame clones alone and is incomplete. Found here are 68,000 or so clones, approximately 83% of them singletons; the top ten hold approximately 14%. The chain has TRBV9 and TRBJ1-6; no firm D call. The origin of this receptor is a man aged 55 to 70 in good health. The material sequenced was blood. In nucleotides, the CDR3 is TGTGCCAGCAGCGTAGACGCAGCGCGTACCCTCCACTTT. It translates to CASSVDAARTLHF.